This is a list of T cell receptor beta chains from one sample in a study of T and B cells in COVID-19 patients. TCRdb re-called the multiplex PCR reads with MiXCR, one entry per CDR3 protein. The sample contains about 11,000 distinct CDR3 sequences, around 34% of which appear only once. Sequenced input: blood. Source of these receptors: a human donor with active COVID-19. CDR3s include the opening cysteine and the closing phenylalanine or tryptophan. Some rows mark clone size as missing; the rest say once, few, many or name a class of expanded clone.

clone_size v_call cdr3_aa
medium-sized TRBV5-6 CASSLRRGTYGYTF
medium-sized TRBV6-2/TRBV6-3 CASSHGQGSDEQFF
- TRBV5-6 CASSLARATNEKLFF
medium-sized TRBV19 CASSTGQGLSPLHF
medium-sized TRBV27 CASSPGRGSSGANVLTF
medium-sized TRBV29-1 CSVEGGSGATNEKLFF
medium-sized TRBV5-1 CASSSFQGEPLHF
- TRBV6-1 CASSTSRTGGSGANVLTF
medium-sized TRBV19 CATRGGGGLSDTQYF
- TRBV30 CARSPLRVTGNTIYF
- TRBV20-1 CSAPDRGGSTDTQYF
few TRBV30 CAWSFLAGVTQYF
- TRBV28 CASSFSSWSSYGYTF
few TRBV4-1 CASSQSGTTYEQYF
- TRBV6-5 CASQRVKGHQPQHF
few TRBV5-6 CASSRSETTANYGYTF
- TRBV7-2 CASREYRSSNYGYTF
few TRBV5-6 CASSPTGVGTEAFF
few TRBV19 CASSYTVNQPQHF
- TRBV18 CASSSLAGDTDTQYF
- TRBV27 CASSLSIQTGGGGYTF
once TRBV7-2 CASSPEPNQPQHF
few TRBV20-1 CSAKGHQETQYF
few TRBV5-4 CASSLRGGQETQYF
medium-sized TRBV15 CATSRDFSWKRGTDTQYF
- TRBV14 CASSQERGEAFF
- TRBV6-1 CASSETRGGGPTDTQYF
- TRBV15 CATSQGGVAGELFF
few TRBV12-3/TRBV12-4 CASREAGATYEQYF
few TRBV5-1 CASSSQLEQYF
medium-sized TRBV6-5 CASSYSKKRAGSGANVLTF
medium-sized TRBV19 CASSIRRDQQFF
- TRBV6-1 CASSEAPQMWGSYNEQFF
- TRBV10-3 CAISERQENQPQHF
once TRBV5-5 CASSPIPFLSNTEAFF
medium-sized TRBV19 CASSARDGGYEQYF
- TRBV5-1 CASSLGQGAKEAFF
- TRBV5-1 CASSAGQGTYEQYF
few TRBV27 CASSLYRTNEQFF
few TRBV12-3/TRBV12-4 CASSYRGLSNQPQHF
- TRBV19 CASLTGEGEAFF
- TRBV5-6 CASSLRRGGSEAFF
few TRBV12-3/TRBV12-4 CASSLLGGGNTIYF
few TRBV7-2 CASSSRLAGESGLFF
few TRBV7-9 CASSLTGANNSPLHF
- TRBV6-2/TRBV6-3 CASSVVGGEKLFF
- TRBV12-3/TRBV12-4 CASSPGRGANEKLFF
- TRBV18 CASSPDRASEETQYF
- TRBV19 CASSWAGGAQGIQYF
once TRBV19 CASSIMRGMNQPQHF
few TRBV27 CASSLSGQGVRSYTF
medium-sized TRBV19 CASSIGRALNTGELFF
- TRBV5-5 CASSREGQSSYNEQFF
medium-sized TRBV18 CASSPPGTSRYNEQFF
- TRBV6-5 CASSYGGTSTDTQYF
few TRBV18 CASSLEGASDGYTF
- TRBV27 CASSYLGGNQPQHF